The T cell receptor beta chain described here comes from a study of blood T cells in healthy people across ages. Background on the study: Through template switching, about one barcoded beta molecule was captured per two T cells, as measured in model experiments.

Each sample gave at least 6.5 million isolated PBMCs. From germline, CDR1 is ENHRY and CDR2 SYGVKD. The CDR3 length is 15 residues. The V end was cut by 3 bases, the J end by 7 bases, with 16 bases between. Combining a sample-barcoded 5' primer with a J-beta primer mix, a second PCR ran for 7 to 11 cycles. TCRdb re-analysed the 5' RACE reads in MiXCR, keeping a single row per CDR3 protein. The sample has some 1.6 million distinct CDR3 sequences; 30% to 40% are singletons. The TCR originated in a woman aged 30 to 39 in good health. The V and J genes are TRBV10-3 and TRBJ1-5; D is unresolved. Sequenced sample: blood. CDR3 bases: TGTGCCATCAGTGATCCCGAGGACGGTGGACAGCCCCAGCATTTT. This encodes CAISDPEDGGQPQHF.